This T cell receptor beta chain was recovered during a study of control samples from healthy donors and cancer patients. CDR3 length equals 15 residues. The germline CDR1 and CDR2 sequences are SGHVT and SQSDAQ. Trimming took 5 bases from V and 6 from J, leaving 17 bases between them. Using immunoSEQ multiplex PCR, the repertoire was profiled, and TCRdb retains in-frame clones only, with some absent. This sample has around 140,000 clones, with about 93% found just once. Sequenced material: blood. V gene TRBV7-4 combines with J gene TRBJ1-5, with D tentatively TRBD1 (6 bases). The sequence came from a man between 40 and 49 years old in good health. For the CDR3, the DNA is TGTGCCAGCAGCACACCTAACAGGGTCACTCAGCCCCAGCATTTT. Translated, it gives CASSTPNRVTQPQHF.